The T cell receptor beta chain under discussion was sequenced for a study of T-cell reconstitution after alpha-beta-depleted transplantation in children. Using unique molecular identifiers, the investigators prepared the TCRbeta library. TCRdb re-derived calls from the PCR reads in MiXCR, one entry per CDR3 protein. The repertoire holds 640,000 or so distinct CDR3 sequences, with 16% as singletons. V was shortened by 3 bases and J by 12 bases, with 12 bases between the two germline ends. The CDR3 extends over 12 amino acids. This clonotype has a count of ten or more. The source of this sequence is a human donor who donated a stem cell graft to a child with acute myeloid leukemia. This sample comprised PBMCs from the stem cell graft donor, obtained from the stem cell graft. The J gene is TRBJ2-1, the V gene TRBV12-3 or TRBV12-4; no clear D gene. The chain's CDR3 is CASSLISMAQFF. In DNA, the CDR3 is TGTGCCAGCAGTTTGATATCGATGGCGCAGTTCTTC.